The 26 T cell receptor beta chains reported below all come from one sample, sequenced in a study of blood T cell repertoires in COVID-19. Sequenced by immunoSEQ multiplex PCR; TCRdb stores in-frame clones only, minus some. The sample includes 150,000 to 200,000 clones, 70% to 85% seen only once; the top ten take approximately 21%. Sequencing was carried out using peripheral blood. The receptors were gathered from an elderly woman with acute or convalescent COVID-19.

The chain recombines TRBV19 with TRBJ2-7, with 8 bases matching TRBD2. Germline assignment: CDR1 LNHDA and CDR2 SQIVND (reference sequence). Unmatched junction bases numbered 9, after V lost 6 bases and J lost 5 bases. The CDR3 totals 14 residues. The CDR3 sequence is CASSSGGLAHEQYF. The CDR3 coding sequence is TGTGCCAGTAGCAGCGGGGGCCTTGCCCACGAGCAGTACTTC.

The chain uses TRBV3-1 (or the pseudogene TRBV3-2) and TRBJ1-2; 8 bases match TRBD1. V trimming: 3 bases; J trimming: 8 bases; junction bases outside the gene matches: 11. The CDR3 contains 15 residues. The V gene's germline CDR1 is LGHDT and CDR2 YNNKEL (reference sequence). In nucleotides, the CDR3 is TGTGCCAGCAGCCACCGCAACCTGGACAGGGAGGGCTACACCTTC. Amino acids: CASSHRNLDREGYTF.

The chain's CDR3 is CASSYLGSYEQFF. The CDR3 region has the DNA TGTGCCAGCAGTTACTTAGGTAGCTATGAGCAGTTCTTC. V gene TRBV6-2 or TRBV6-3 combines with J gene TRBJ2-1, with D unresolved. The ends were cut back, 1 base at V and 8 bases at J, with 9 bases in the middle. The CDR3 sequence is 13 residues long. Germline CDR1 is MNHEY and CDR2 is SVGEGT.

The genes are TRBV6-4 and TRBJ2-2; D possibly corresponds to TRBD1 (6 bases). The germline V and J ends were trimmed by 3 bases and 3 bases, with 14 bases remaining between them. The V gene's germline CDR1 is MRHNA and CDR2 SNTAGT. CDR3 size: 16 residues. CDR3 loop: CASSEIQGRDTGELFF. The CDR3 DNA reads as TGTGCCAGCAGTGAGATACAGGGACGGGACACCGGGGAGCTGTTTTTT.

The chain carries TRBV5-1 and TRBJ2-1, with D maybe TRBD1 (6 bases). This CDR3 region has 14 residues. V lost 3 bases and J 6 bases, leaving 13 bases between the germline ends. Germline values: CDR1 SGHRS, CDR2 YFSETQ. The chain's CDR3 is CASSSYGTLNEQFF. DNA of the CDR3: TGCGCCAGCAGCTCATACGGGACACTCAATGAGCAGTTCTTC.

The V call is TRBV14, the J call TRBJ2-1; tentative D call: TRBD2 (6 bases). This CDR3 is built from 16 residues. Germline CDR1 reads SGHDN; CDR2 reads FVKESK. V gave up 1 base and J gave up 2 bases, with 12 bases separating them. The CDR3 protein is CASSQVAAGPYNEQFF. In nucleotides, the CDR3 is TGTGCCAGCAGCCAAGTGGCGGCGGGGCCCTACAATGAGCAGTTCTTC. The whole variable domain, filled in from reference TRBV14 and TRBJ2-1, reads EAGVTQFPSHSVIEKGQTVTLRCDPISGHDNLYWYRRVMGKEIKFLLHFVKESKQDESGMPNNRFLAERTGGTYSTLKVQPAELEDSGVYFCASSQVAAGPYNEQFFGPGTRLTVL.

This chain links TRBV19 with TRBJ1-5; D unclear. Trimming stripped 1 base from V and 2 bases from J, with 9 bases between. In germline, CDR1 is LNHDA, CDR2 SQIVND (reference sequence). CDR3 length equals 15 residues. CDR3 DNA sequence: TGTGCCAGTAGTATAGGAGGGAAGGGCAATCAGCCCCAGCATTTT. As protein: CASSIGGKGNQPQHF.

This chain joins TRBV4-3 and TRBJ2-3; 12 bases are a match to TRBD2. Trimming took 3 bases from V and 2 from J; bases not matched to a gene: 15. The CDR3 is 20 amino acids. The V gene's germline CDR1 is LGHNA and CDR2 YSLEER. CDR3: CASSHNRPSGRALATDTQYF. CDR3 nucleotide sequence: TGCGCCAGCAGCCACAACCGGCCTAGCGGGAGGGCCCTGGCCACAGATACGCAGTATTTT.

V is TRBV10-3 and J is TRBJ1-5; 9 positions agree with TRBD1. The CDR3 covers 14 residues. The J segment lost 1 base and the V segment lost 11 bases, leaving 6 bases of the junction unmatched. In germline, CDR1 is ENHRY, CDR2 SYGVKD. This CDR3 is CAAQDRGSNQPQHF. In DNA, the CDR3 is TGTGCCGCCCAGGACAGGGGCAGCAATCAGCCCCAGCATTTT.

The chain couples TRBV6-5 to TRBJ2-7; 7 bases match TRBD1. V lost 2 bases to trimming and J lost 3 bases; unmatched junction nucleotides: 4. Germline assignment: CDR1 MNHEY and CDR2 SVGAGI. The CDR3 consists of 14 residues. This CDR3 is CASSYSAGGYEQYF. CDR3 nucleotide sequence: TGTGCCAGCAGTTACAGTGCAGGGGGCTACGAGCAGTACTTC.

J is TRBJ1-4 and V is TRBV10-3, with D perhaps matching TRBD1 (6 bases). Trimming left V 5 bases short and J 7 bases short, with 17 bases between. This CDR3 is built from 15 residues. The V gene's germline CDR1 is ENHRY and CDR2 SYGVKD. In DNA form, the CDR3 reads TGTGCCATCAGTAGATCAGGGGCTACGGGTGAAAAACTGTTTTTT. Residues: CAISRSGATGEKLFF.

V usage is TRBV6-5 and J usage is TRBJ1-4; no clear D gene. Germline CDR1 and CDR2: MNHEY and SVGAGI. V was pared by 6 bases and J by 2 bases, with 13 bases between. There are 15 residues in the CDR3. CDR3 in DNA: TGTGCCAGCAGACTCTCCAGGTCCACTAATGAAAAACTGTTTTTT. Translation: CASRLSRSTNEKLFF.

The rearrangement uses TRBV18 and TRBJ2-5; 11 bases are shared with TRBD2. After removal of 6 bases from V and 5 bases from J, the junction contained 11 bases not matched to a gene. Germline CDR1 KGHSH, CDR2 LQKENI. CDR3 length: 16 residues. This CDR3 reads CASSTGLAGGGETQYF. CDR3 sequence (DNA): TGTGCCAGCTCCACCGGCCTAGCGGGAGGAGGTGAGACCCAGTACTTC.

CDR3 residues: CASSVRDPYNEQFF. CDR3 DNA: TGCGCCAGCAGTGTGCGGGACCCGTACAATGAGCAGTTCTTC. The chain has TRBV10-2 and TRBJ2-1; D might be TRBD2 (6 bases). V was cut by 4 bases and J by 4 bases, with 11 bases left in between. The CDR3 has 14 residues. The V gene's germline CDR1 is WSHSY and CDR2 SAAADI.

This clone was detected a few times. This sample also contains other DNA sequences that code for the same CDR3. V and J are TRBV5-1 and TRBJ1-3; TRBD1 is a possible D gene (6 bases). Germline values: CDR1 SGHRS, CDR2 YFSETQ. This CDR3 is 15 amino acids long. V lost 0 bases and J lost 0, with 7 bases in between. The CDR3 loop reads CASSLEQGSGNTIYF. CDR3 in DNA: TGCGCCAGCAGCTTGGAACAGGGCTCTGGAAACACCATATATTTT.

The gene calls are TRBV6-2 or TRBV6-3 and TRBJ1-5; no reliable D call. The length of the CDR3 is 12 residues. Trimming took 5 bases from V and 11 from J, leaving 13 bases between them. Germline CDR1 reads MNHEY; CDR2 reads SVGEGT. CDR3 DNA: TGTGCCAGCAGTGATTTTAGCGTGTCCCAGCATTTT. This codes for CASSDFSVSQHF.

The rearrangement joins TRBV19 to TRBJ2-3; 10 bases fit TRBD2. Germline values: CDR1 LNHDA, CDR2 SQIVND (reference sequence). The CDR3 has 15 residues. Unmatched junction bases numbered 2, after V lost 2 bases and J lost 3 bases. The CDR3 nucleotides are TGTGCCAGTAGTATAAGTAGCGGGAGGACAGATACGCAGTATTTT. Protein product: CASSISSGRTDTQYF.

The rearrangement uses TRBV21-1 and TRBJ1-2; TRBD1 is the table's D call and was not checked against the DNA. TRBV21-1 is designated a pseudogene. CDR3 length equals 20 residues. Here the CDR3 reads CASSKVRTTRPTGAGYGYTF. The CDR3 DNA follows: TGTGCCAGCAGCAAAGTAAGGACCACGAGGCCCACAGGGGCCGGCTATGGCTACACCTTC.

V gene TRBV10-3 combines with J gene TRBJ1-2; no clear D gene. The CDR3 covers 11 residues. In germline, CDR1 is ENHRY, CDR2 SYGVKD. The CDR3 DNA follows: TGTGCAACAAAGTCGAACTATGGCTACACCTTC. Translating gives CATKSNYGYTF.

This chain connects TRBV27 to TRBJ1-1; TRBD1 agrees at 9 bases. CDR3 length: 15 residues. Germline V lookup: CDR1 MNHEY, CDR2 SMNVEV (reference sequence). V was pared by 5 bases and J by 5 bases, with 9 bases of the junction left unmatched. CDR3: CASSPRGQGSTEAFF. CDR3 sequence (DNA): TGTGCCAGCAGTCCCCGGGGACAGGGTTCAACTGAAGCTTTCTTT.

The chain employs TRBV30 and TRBJ2-1; D is perhaps TRBD2 (5 bases). The germline V gene has CDR1 GTSNPN and CDR2 SVGIG (reference sequence). This CDR3 has 13 residues. V was trimmed by 3 bases and J by 4 bases, leaving 10 bases between them. The CDR3 DNA reads TGTGCCTGGAGCGGAGGACGGTACAATGAGCAGTTCTTC. This gives the protein CAWSGGRYNEQFF.

The chain uses TRBV27 and TRBJ2-1; 7 bases agree with TRBD2. This CDR3 contains 20 residues. Unmatched junction bases numbered 17, after V lost 3 bases and J lost 0 bases. CDR1 is MNHEY and CDR2 is SMNVEV in the germline V gene (reference sequence). CDR3 in DNA: TGTGCCAGCAGTTTCCGACCTCCTTCCGGGACTATCAGCTCCTACAATGAGCAGTTCTTC. It specifies CASSFRPPSGTISSYNEQFF.

The chain is built from TRBV5-4 and TRBJ2-5; TRBD2 matches at 7 bases. CDR3 length: 15 residues. Losses at the gene ends were 6 bases for V and 4 bases for J; bases not matched to a gene: 12. Germline-derived CDR1 and CDR2 are SGHNT and YYREEE (reference sequence). CDR3 coding DNA: TGTGCCAGCAACGAGGGAGGGCTAGGAGGAGAGACCCAGTACTTC. Translating it yields CASNEGGLGGETQYF.

The chain links TRBV12-5 to TRBJ2-2, with a possible D match to TRBD1 (6 bases). With 3 bases removed from V and 7 bases from J, the gap between germline ends came to 12 bases. Germline loops: CDR1 LGHNT, CDR2 FRNRAP. CDR3 length: 14 amino acids. The CDR3 nucleotides are TGTGCTAGTGGTTTTGGACAGAGGGGCGGGGAGCTGTTTTTT. Encoded protein: CASGFGQRGGELFF. Full variable domain (missing parts from reference TRBV12-5 and TRBJ2-2): DARVTQTPRHKVTEMGQEVTMRCQPILGHNTVFWYRQTMMQGLELLAYFRNRAPLDDSGMPKDRFSAEMPDATLATLKIQPSEPRDSAVYFCASGFGQRGGELFFGEGSRLTVL.

V usage is TRBV10-3 and J usage is TRBJ1-2, with TRBD1 matching 9 bases. The CDR3 totals 16 residues. The V segment lost 2 bases and the J segment 10 bases; nucleotides outside the gene matches: 14. CDR1 and CDR2 from the germline V gene are ENHRY and SYGVKD. The CDR3 protein is CAISEPLKGQGRNYTF. In DNA, the CDR3 is TGTGCCATCAGTGAGCCTCTTAAGGGACAGGGACGTAACTACACCTTC.

The chain carries TRBV6-2 or TRBV6-3 and TRBJ2-3; the match to TRBD2 covers 7 bases. Germline V gives CDR1 MNHEY, CDR2 SVGEGT. This CDR3 spans 14 amino acids. J was trimmed by 0 bases and V by 5 bases; bases with no gene match: 2. In DNA, the CDR3 is TGTGCCAGCAGTCTAGCGGCAAGCACAGATACGCAGTATTTT. It yields the protein CASSLAASTDTQYF.